The TCR beta chain described here comes from a study of early T cells in non-severe SARS-CoV-2 infection. Study context: Chains stayed unpaired after sequencing of bulk RNA from unsorted whole blood.

Trimming left V 4 bases short and J 1 base short, with 16 bases between. This CDR3 contains 16 residues. Per germline, CDR1 MNHEY and CDR2 SMNVEV (reference sequence). This clonotype has more than one count but fewer than ten. Its target is unknown. Unique molecular identifier tags were affixed to discrete cDNA molecules. TCRdb re-called the 5' RACE reads with MiXCR, one entry per CDR3 protein. The sample holds over 95,000 distinct CDR3 sequences, 16% seen once. General study results and limits: Clonotype matching in VDJdb favored anti-spike CD8 responses and did not capture private and CD4 specificities.

This receptor was taken from an adult who was a healthcare worker with PCR-confirmed SARS-CoV-2 infection or an uninfected control (not recorded which). V usage is TRBV27 and J usage is TRBJ1-2, with D maybe TRBD1 (6 bases). The sample comprised whole blood. CDR3 nucleotide sequence: TGTGCCAGCAGTTCCTACTCGGGGGCCTATAACTATGGCTACACCTTC. Encoded protein: CASSSYSGAYNYGYTF.